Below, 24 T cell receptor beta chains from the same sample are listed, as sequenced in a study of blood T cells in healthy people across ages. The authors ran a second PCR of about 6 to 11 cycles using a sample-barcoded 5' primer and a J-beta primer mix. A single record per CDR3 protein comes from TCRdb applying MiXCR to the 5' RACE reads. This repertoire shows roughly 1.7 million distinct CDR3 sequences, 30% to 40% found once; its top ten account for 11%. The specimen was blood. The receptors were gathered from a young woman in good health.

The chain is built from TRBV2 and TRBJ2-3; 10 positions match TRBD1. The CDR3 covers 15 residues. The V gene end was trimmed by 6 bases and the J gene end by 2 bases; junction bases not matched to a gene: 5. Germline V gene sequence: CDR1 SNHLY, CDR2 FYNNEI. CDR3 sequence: CASRGGQGITDTQYF. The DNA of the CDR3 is TGTGCCAGCAGAGGGGGACAGGGGATCACAGATACGCAGTATTTT.

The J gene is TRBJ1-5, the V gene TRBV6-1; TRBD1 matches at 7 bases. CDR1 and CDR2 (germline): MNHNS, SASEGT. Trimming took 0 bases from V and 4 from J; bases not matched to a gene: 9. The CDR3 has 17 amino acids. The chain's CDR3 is CASSEARGRGLNQPQHF. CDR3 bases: TGTGCCAGCAGTGAAGCGCGAGGGAGGGGGCTAAATCAGCCCCAGCATTTT.

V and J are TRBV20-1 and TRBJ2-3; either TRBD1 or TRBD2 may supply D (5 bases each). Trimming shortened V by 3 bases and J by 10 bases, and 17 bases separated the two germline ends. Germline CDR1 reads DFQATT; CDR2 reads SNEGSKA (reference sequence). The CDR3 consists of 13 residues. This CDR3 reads CSASYRDRGPQYF. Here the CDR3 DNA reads TGCAGTGCTAGTTACCGGGACCGTGGTCCGCAGTATTTT.

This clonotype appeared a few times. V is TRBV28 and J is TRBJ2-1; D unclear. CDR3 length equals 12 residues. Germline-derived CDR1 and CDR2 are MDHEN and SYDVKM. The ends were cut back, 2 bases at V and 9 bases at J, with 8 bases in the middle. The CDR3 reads CASSLGEREQFF. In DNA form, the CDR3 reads TGTGCCAGCAGTTTAGGAGAACGTGAGCAGTTCTTC.

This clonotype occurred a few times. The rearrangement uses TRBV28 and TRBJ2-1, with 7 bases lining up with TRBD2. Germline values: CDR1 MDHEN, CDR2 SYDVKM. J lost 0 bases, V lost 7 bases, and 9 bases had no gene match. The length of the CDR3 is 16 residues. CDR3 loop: CASTGRQTPSYNEQFF. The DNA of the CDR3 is TGTGCCAGCACCGGGAGGCAGACCCCCTCCTACAATGAGCAGTTCTTC.

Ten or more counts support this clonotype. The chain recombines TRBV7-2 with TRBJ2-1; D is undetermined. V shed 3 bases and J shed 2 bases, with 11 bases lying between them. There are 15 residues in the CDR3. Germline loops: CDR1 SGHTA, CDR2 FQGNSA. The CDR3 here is CASSFHPRAYNEQFF. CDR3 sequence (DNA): TGTGCCAGCAGCTTCCACCCAAGGGCCTACAATGAGCAGTTCTTC.

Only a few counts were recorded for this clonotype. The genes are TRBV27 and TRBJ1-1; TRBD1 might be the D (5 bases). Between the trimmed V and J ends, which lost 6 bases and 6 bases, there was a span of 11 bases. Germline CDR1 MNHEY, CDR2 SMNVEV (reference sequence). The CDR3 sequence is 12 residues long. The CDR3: CASRGGGAEAFF. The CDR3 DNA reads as TGTGCCAGCAGGGGGGGAGGCGCTGAAGCTTTCTTT.

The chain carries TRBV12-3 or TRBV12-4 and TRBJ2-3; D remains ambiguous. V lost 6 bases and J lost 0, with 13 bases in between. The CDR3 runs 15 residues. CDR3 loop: CASSVDFASTDTQYF. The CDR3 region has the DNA TGTGCCAGCAGCGTCGACTTCGCTAGCACAGATACGCAGTATTTT.

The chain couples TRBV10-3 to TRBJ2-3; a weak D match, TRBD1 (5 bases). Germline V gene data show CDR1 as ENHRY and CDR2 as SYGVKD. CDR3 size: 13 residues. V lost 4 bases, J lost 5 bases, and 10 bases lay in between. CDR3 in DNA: TGTGCCATCAGTGCTGGGGCAGAAGATACGCAGTATTTT. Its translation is CAISAGAEDTQYF.

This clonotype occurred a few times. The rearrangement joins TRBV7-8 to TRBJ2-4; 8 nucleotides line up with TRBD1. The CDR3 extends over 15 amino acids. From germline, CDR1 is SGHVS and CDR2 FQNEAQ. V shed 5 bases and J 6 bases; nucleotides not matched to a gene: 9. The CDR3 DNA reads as TGTGCCAGCAGCGGCCCCGGGACAGGCATAAACATTCAGTACTTC. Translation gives CASSGPGTGINIQYF.

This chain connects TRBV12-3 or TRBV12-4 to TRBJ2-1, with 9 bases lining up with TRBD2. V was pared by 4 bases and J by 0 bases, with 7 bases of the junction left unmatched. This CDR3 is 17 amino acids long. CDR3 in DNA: TGTGCCAGCAGTTCTAGACTAGCGGTCAGCTCCTACAATGAGCAGTTCTTC. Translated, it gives CASSSRLAVSSYNEQFF.

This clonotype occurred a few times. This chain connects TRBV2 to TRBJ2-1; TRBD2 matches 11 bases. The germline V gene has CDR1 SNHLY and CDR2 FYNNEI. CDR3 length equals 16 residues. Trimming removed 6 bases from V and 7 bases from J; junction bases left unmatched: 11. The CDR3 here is CASRGATSGSVNEQFF. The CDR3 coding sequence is TGTGCCAGCAGAGGGGCTACTAGCGGGAGTGTTAATGAGCAGTTCTTC.

The CDR3 spells CASSVEVSPRGLHF. The CDR3 DNA is TGTGCCAGCAGCGTGGAGGTTAGTCCCAGGGGGTTGCATTTT. The rearrangement joins TRBV3-1 to TRBJ1-5; 7 nucleotides align to TRBD1. The CDR3 has 14 residues. Germline V gene sequence: CDR1 LGHDT, CDR2 YNNKEL (reference sequence). With V trimmed by 5 bases and J by 15 bases, 16 bases remained unmatched.

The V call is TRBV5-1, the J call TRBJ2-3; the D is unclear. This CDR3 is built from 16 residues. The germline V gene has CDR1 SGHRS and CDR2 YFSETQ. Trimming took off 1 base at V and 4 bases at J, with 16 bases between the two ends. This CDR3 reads CASSLNFQMPADTQYF. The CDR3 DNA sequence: TGCGCCAGCAGCTTGAATTTCCAGATGCCGGCAGATACGCAGTATTTT. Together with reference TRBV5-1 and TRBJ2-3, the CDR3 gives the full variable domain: KAGVTQTPRYLIKTRGQQVTLSCSPISGHRSVSWYQQTPGQGLQFLFEYFSETQRNKGNFPGRFSGRQFSNSRSEMNVSTLELGDSALYLCASSLNFQMPADTQYFGPGTRLTVL.

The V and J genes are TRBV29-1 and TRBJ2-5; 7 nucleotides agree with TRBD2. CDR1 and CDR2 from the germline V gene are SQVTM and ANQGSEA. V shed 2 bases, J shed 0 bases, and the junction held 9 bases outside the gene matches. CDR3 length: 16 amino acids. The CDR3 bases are TGCAGCGTTGAACGGGGGAGGGGAGGGTACCAAGAGACCCAGTACTTC. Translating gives CSVERGRGGYQETQYF.

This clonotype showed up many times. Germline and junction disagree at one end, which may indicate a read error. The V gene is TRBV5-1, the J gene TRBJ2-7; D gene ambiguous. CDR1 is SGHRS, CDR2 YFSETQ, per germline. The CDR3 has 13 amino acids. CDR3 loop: CASSLADTYEQYF. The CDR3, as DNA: TGTGCCAGCAGCCTCGCCGATACCTACGAGCAGTACTTC.

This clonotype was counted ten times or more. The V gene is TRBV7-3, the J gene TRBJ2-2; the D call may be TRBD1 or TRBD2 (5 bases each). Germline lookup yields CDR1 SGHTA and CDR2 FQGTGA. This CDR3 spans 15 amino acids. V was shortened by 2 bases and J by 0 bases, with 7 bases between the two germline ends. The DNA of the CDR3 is TGTGCCAGCAGCTTACAGGGAGCGAACACCGGGGAGCTGTTTTTT. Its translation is CASSLQGANTGELFF. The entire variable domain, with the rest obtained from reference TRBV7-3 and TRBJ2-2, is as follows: GAGVSQTPSNKVTEKGKYVELRCDPISGHTALYWYRQSLGQGPEFLIYFQGTGAADDSGLPNDRFFAVRPEGSVSTLKIQRTERGDSAVYLCASSLQGANTGELFFGEGSRLTVL.

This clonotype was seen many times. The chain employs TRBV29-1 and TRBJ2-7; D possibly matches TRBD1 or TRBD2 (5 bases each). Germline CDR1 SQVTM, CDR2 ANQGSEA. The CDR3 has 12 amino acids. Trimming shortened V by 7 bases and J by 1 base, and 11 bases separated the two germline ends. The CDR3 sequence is CSAGEGSYEQYF. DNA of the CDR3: TGCAGCGCCGGAGAGGGGTCCTACGAGCAGTACTTC.

CDR3 sequence: CASAYVAGLGQETQYF. In DNA form, the CDR3 reads TGTGCCAGCGCCTACGTCGCCGGACTAGGGCAAGAGACCCAGTACTTC. The chain carries TRBV6-5 and TRBJ2-5; the match to TRBD2 covers 7 bases. Per the germline V gene, CDR1 is MNHEY and CDR2 is SVGAGI. The CDR3 has 16 amino acids. J lost 2 bases, V lost 8 bases, and 14 bases had no gene match.

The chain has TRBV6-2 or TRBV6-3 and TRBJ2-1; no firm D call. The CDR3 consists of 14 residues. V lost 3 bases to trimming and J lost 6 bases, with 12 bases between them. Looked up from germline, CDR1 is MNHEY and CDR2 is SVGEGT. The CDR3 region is CASSYQTSGNEQFF. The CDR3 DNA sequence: TGTGCCAGCAGTTATCAGACCTCCGGCAATGAGCAGTTCTTC.

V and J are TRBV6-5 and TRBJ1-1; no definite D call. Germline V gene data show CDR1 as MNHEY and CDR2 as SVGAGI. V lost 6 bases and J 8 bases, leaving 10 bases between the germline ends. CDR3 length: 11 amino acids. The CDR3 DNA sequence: TGTGCCAGCAGCCAAGGGAGGGAAGCTTTCTTT. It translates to CASSQGREAFF.

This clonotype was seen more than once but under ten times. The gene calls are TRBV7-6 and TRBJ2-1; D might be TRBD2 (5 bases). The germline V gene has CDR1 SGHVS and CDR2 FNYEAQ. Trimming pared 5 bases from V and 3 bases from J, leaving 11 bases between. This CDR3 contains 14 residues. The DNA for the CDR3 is TGTGCCAGCAGCCTAACTAGTAACTACAATGAGCAGTTCTTC. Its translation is CASSLTSNYNEQFF.

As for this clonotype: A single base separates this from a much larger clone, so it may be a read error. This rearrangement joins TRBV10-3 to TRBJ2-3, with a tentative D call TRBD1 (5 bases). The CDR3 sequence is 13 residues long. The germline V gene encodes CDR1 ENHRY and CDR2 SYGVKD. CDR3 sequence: CAISDFTRDTRYF. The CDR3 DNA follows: TGTGCCATCAGTGATTTTACCAGGGATACGCGGTATTTT.

CDR3 DNA sequence: TGTGCCAGCAGCGTAGGGCTTCTCGACGACACAGATACGCAGTATTTT. Translation: CASSVGLLDDTDTQYF. The chain recombines TRBV9 with TRBJ2-3; D not resolved. Germline V gene lookup returns CDR1 SGDLS and CDR2 YYNGEE. Trimming cost V 0 bases and J 2 bases, with 13 bases left between them. The length of the CDR3 is 16 residues.